This T cell receptor (beta chain) was retrieved from a study of cytomegalovirus exposure and HLA in healthy donors. This CDR3 contains 15 residues. The germline V gene has CDR1 SGHRS and CDR2 YFSETQ. The V gene lost 3 bases and the J gene lost 5 bases, with 15 bases spanning the gap. A multiplex PCR was run with 60 Vbeta primers and 13 Jbeta primers. Profiled with immunoSEQ multiplex PCR; TCRdb holds only in-frame clones, not every one. The data contain 250,000 to 350,000 clones, roughly 90% of them singletons. The TCR comes from a woman under 30 in good health and CMV-seronegative. The rearrangement uses TRBV5-1 and TRBJ2-1, with D possibly TRBD1 on 6 matching bases. The source material was PBMCs. The CDR3 region is CASSWGLQLHNEQFF. The CDR3 DNA follows: TGCGCCAGCAGCTGGGGGCTACAACTTCACAATGAGCAGTTCTTC.